This TCR beta chain comes out of a study of T cell responses to AZD1222 COVID-19 vaccine. Study-level findings and limits: Regions 160-218 and 743-854 dominated among vaccine-associated CD4 TCRs spanning spike. Spike-specific TCR breadth and depth rose after two AZD1222 doses.

A word on this clone: Its specificity is unknown.

The CDR3 runs to 12 residues. Between the trimmed V and J ends, which lost 3 bases and 2 bases, there was a span of 8 bases. The germline gives CDR1 GTSNPN, CDR2 SVGIG (reference sequence). Sequenced by immunoSEQ multiplex PCR; TCRdb stores in-frame clones only, minus some. The table records roughly 150,000 clones, roughly 88% of them present only once. The TCR originated in an adult in good health. This sample comprised peripheral blood, obtained on day 0 of AZD1222 vaccination. The V gene is TRBV30, the J gene TRBJ2-7, with a tentative D call TRBD2 (5 bases). The CDR3 DNA sequence: TGTGCCTGGAGAGGGCGGGCCTACGAGCAGTACTTC. This translates into CAWRGRAYEQYF.